This T cell receptor (beta chain) stems from a study of PD-1 blockade in classical Hodgkin lymphoma. Background on the study: The patients were dosed with nivolumab 3 mg/kg, infused intravenously every 2 weeks. General study findings and limits: Diversity in CD4+ TCRs, unlike that measured in CD8+ TCRs, had risen significantly by C4D1. Sources of repertoire differences remain undefined, possibly disease activity or prior therapy. Baseline TCR diversity was reportedly lower in newly diagnosed patients than in healthy donors. It was reported as lower still in relapsed/refractory patients.

In regard to this clone: What it binds is not known.

Germline CDR1 SGHRS, CDR2 YFSETQ. V was cut by 4 bases and J by 1 base, with 11 bases left in between. The length of the CDR3 is 15 residues. Here immunoSEQ multiplex PCR was the method, and the copy in TCRdb shows in-frame clones only, minus some. The repertoire consists of under 80,000 clones, with roughly 87% occurring once and the leading ten covering less than 9%. Time point defined: cycle 4 day 1 (C4D1), after more than 5 weeks of nivolumab. With no exception, relapse followed autologous stem cell transplantation in all patients, and brentuximab vedotin exposure varied. The V and J genes are TRBV5-1 and TRBJ2-2; D may be TRBD1 or TRBD2 (6 bases each). Sequenced here: peripheral blood mononuclear cells (PBMCs), sampled before the fourth cycle of nivolumab. This TCR derives from a human donor with classical Hodgkin lymphoma. CDR3 amino acids: CASSQGRLNTGELFF. CDR3 coding DNA: TGCGCCAGCAGCCAGGGGAGGTTGAACACCGGGGAGCTGTTTTTT.